This TCR beta chain was found in a study of T cell responses to AZD1222 COVID-19 vaccine. Study observations and caveats: Most donors were white British and more were female, and clonal diversity was possibly underestimated. After two AZD1222 doses, spike-specific TCR breadth and depth rose versus day 0.

The count of this clone is one. Its antigen is unidentified. Clones were read by immunoSEQ multiplex PCR, and TCRdb kept only the in-frame ones, dropping some. Of approximately 110,000 clones in the sample, about 95% are singletons; the top ten hold approximately 2.2%. The sample here was peripheral blood, taken on day 0 of AZD1222 vaccination. This receptor was taken from an adult in good health.

CDR3: CASSPFPNYNEQFF. The CDR3 DNA reads as TGTGCCAGCTCACCTTTTCCTAATTACAATGAGCAGTTCTTC. The chain joins TRBV18 to TRBJ2-1, with D unresolved. Germline V gene lookup returns CDR1 KGHSH and CDR2 LQKENI. There are 14 residues in the CDR3. V was clipped by 3 bases and J by 4 bases, with 10 bases between them.